This T cell receptor (beta chain) was obtained from a study of blood T cell repertoires in COVID-19. The germline gives CDR1 MNHEY, CDR2 SVGAGI. V lost 6 bases, J lost 2 bases, and 11 bases lay in between. This CDR3 has 13 residues. The table lists this clone with a count of one. The repertoire was sequenced with immunoSEQ multiplex PCR; TCRdb's copy has only in-frame clones and lacks some. Of around 200,000 clones in the sample, about 90% were seen once. This chain connects TRBV6-5 to TRBJ2-7, with D maybe TRBD1 (5 bases). The sample comprised peripheral blood. This sequence was found in a woman between 45 and 60 years old with acute or convalescent COVID-19. In DNA form, the CDR3 reads TGTGCCAGCAGGCAGGGTCCTACCTACGAGCAGTACTTC. Translation gives CASRQGPTYEQYF.